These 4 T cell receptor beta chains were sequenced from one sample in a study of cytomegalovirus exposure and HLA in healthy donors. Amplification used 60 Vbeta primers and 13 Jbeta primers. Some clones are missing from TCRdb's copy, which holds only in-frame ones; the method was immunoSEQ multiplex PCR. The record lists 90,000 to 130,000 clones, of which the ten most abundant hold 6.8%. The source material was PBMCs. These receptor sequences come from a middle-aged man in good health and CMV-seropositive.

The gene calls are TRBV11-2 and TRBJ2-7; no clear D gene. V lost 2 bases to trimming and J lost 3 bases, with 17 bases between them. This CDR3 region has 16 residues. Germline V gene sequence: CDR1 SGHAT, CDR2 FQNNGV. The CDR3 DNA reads TGTGCCAGCAGCTTAAGAAAACAGACAACCAACTACGAGCAGTACTTC. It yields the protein CASSLRKQTTNYEQYF.

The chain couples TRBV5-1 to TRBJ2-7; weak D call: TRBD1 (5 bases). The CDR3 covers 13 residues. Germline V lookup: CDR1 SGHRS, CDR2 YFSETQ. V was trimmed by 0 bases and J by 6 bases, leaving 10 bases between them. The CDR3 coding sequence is TGCGCCAGCAGCTTGGAACAGGCTGGCGAGCAGTACTTC. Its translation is CASSLEQAGEQYF.

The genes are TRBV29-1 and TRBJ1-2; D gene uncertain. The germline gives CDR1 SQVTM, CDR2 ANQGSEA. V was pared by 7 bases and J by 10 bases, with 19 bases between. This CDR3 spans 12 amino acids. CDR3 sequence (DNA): TGCAGCGCCGACCTGTCTGACACGTCCTACACCTTC. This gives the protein CSADLSDTSYTF.

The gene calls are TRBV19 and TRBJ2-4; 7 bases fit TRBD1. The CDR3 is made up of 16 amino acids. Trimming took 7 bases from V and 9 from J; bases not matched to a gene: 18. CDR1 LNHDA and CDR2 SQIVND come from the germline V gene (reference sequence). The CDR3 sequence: CASTEPVGRGHGIQYF. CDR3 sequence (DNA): TGTGCCAGTACCGAACCCGTGGGTAGGGGGCACGGCATTCAGTACTTC.